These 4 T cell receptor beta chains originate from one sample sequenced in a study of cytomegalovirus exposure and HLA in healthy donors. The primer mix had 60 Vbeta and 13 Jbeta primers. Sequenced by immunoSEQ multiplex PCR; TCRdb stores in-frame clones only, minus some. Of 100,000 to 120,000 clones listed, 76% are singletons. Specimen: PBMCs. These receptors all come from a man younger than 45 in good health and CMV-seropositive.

CDR3 amino acids: CASRGQGETDTQYF. In DNA, the CDR3 is TGTGCCAGCAGGGGACAGGGTGAGACAGATACGCAGTATTTT. This chain connects TRBV13 to TRBJ2-3, with TRBD1 matching over 9 bases. In germline, CDR1 is PRHDT, CDR2 FYEKMQ (reference sequence). The length of the CDR3 is 14 residues. J was trimmed by 3 bases and V by 6 bases; bases with no gene match: 4.

The CDR3 sequence: CATGQDPSYEQYF. CDR3 DNA sequence: TGTGCCACGGGACAGGACCCCTCCTACGAGCAGTACTTC. The chain links TRBV10-3 to TRBJ2-7; 8 bases are a match to TRBD1. CDR3 size: 13 residues. V lost 10 bases to trimming and J lost 0 bases; unmatched junction nucleotides: 5. CDR1 is ENHRY, CDR2 SYGVKD, per germline.

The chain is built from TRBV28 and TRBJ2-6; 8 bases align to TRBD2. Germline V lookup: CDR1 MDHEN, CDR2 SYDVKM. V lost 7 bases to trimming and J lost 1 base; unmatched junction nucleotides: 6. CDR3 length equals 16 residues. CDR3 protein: CASTSGGESGANVLTF. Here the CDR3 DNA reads TGTGCCAGCACCTCGGGAGGGGAGTCTGGGGCCAACGTCCTGACTTTC.

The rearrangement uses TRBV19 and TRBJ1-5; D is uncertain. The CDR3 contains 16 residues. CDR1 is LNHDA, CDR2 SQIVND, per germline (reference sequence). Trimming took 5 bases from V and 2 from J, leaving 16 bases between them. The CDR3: CASSLPRGWGNQPQHF. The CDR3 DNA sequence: TGTGCCAGTAGTCTCCCCCGGGGATGGGGCAATCAGCCCCAGCATTTT. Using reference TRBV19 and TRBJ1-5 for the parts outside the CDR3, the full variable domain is DGGITQSPKYLFRKEGQNVTLSCEQNLNHDAMYWYRQDPGQGLRLIYYSQIVNDFQKGDIAEGYSVSREKKESFPLTVTSAQKNPTAFYLCASSLPRGWGNQPQHFGDGTRLSIL.